Given below is one T cell receptor beta chain in context. The antigen remains undetermined. Per the germline V gene, CDR1 is MNHNS and CDR2 is SASEGT. The V gene lost 5 bases and the J gene lost 5 bases, with 6 bases spanning the gap. The CDR3 covers 11 residues. The data derive from a study of cytomegalovirus exposure and HLA in healthy donors. General study points: An Asian-associated ancestry cluster reportedly showed fewer N-insertions than the approximately 620-donor mean in a later analysis. Some V segments could not be told apart, so they were left out, TRBV6-2 and TRBV6-3 among them. The authors listed over 150 TCR beta chains as cytomegalovirus-associated.

Nominally healthy donors provided the samples, though records likely missed some immune exposures. Primers for the PCR totalled 60 Vbeta and 13 Jbeta. Clones were read by immunoSEQ multiplex PCR, and TCRdb kept only the in-frame ones, dropping some. The table records roughly 120,000 clones, 75% of them present only once. The rearrangement uses TRBV6-1 and TRBJ1-1, with no clear D. This clonotype was sampled from a young woman in good health and CMV-seronegative. The sample consisted of PBMCs. CDR3 amino acids: CASSPGTEAFF. The CDR3 DNA sequence: TGTGCCAGCAGTCCGGGGACTGAAGCTTTCTTT.